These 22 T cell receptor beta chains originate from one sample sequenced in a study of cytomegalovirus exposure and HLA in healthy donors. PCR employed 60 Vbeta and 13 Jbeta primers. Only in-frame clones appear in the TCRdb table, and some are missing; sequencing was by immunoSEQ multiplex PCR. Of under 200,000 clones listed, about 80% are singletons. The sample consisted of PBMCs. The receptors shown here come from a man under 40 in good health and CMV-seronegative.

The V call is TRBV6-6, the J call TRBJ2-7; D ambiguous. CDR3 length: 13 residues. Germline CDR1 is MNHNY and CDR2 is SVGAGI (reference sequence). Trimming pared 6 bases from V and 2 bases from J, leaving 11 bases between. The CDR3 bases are TGTGCCAGCAGCCCCCCACAGACCTACGAGCAGTACTTC. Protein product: CASSPPQTYEQYF.

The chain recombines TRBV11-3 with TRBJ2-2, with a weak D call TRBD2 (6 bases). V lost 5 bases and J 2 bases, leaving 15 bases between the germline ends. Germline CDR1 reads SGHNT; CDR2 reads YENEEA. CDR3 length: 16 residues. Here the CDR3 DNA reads TGTGCCAGCAGCGGGGCGGGGACGGTAAACACCGGGGAGCTGTTTTTT. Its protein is CASSGAGTVNTGELFF.

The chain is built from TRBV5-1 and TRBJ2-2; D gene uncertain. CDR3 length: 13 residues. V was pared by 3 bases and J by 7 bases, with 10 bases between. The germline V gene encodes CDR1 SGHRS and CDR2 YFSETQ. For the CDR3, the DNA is TGCGCCAGCAGCTCCGGAGTACTCGGGGAGCTGTTTTTT. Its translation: CASSSGVLGELFF.

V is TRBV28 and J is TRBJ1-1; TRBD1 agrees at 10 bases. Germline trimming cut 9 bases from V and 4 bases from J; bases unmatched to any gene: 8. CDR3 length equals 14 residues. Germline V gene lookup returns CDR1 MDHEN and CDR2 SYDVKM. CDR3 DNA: TGTGCCAGTAGACCGGGACAGGGGACCACTGAAGCTTTCTTT. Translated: CASRPGQGTTEAFF.

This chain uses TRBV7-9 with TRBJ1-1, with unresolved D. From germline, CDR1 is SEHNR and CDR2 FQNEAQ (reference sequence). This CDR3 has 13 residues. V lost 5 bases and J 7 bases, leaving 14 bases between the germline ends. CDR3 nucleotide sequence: TGTGCCAGCAGCCAAGAGGGTGGTAGTGAAGCTTTCTTT. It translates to CASSQEGGSEAFF.

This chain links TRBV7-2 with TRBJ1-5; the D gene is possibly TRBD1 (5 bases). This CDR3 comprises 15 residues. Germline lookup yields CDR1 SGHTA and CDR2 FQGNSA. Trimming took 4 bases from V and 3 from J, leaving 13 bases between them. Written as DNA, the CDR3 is TGTGCCAGCAGCTCCCAGGACACGGACAATCAGCCCCAGCATTTT. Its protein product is CASSSQDTDNQPQHF. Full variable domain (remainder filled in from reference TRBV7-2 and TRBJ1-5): GAGVSQSPSNKVTEKGKDVELRCDPISGHTALYWYRQSLGQGLEFLIYFQGNSAPDKSGLPSDRFSAERTGGSVSTLTIQRTQQEDSAVYLCASSSQDTDNQPQHFGDGTRLSIL.

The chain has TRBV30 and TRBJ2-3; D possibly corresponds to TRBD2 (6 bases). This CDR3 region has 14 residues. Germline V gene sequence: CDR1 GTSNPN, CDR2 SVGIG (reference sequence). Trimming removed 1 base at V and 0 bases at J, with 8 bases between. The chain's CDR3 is CAWSEGTSTDTQYF. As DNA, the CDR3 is TGTGCCTGGAGTGAAGGGACTAGCACAGATACGCAGTATTTT. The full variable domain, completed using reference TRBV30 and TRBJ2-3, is SQTIHQWPATLVQPVGSPLSLECTVEGTSNPNLYWYRQAAGRGLQLLFYSVGIGQISSEVPQNLSASRPQDRQFILSSKKLLLSDSGFYLCAWSEGTSTDTQYFGPGTRLTVL.

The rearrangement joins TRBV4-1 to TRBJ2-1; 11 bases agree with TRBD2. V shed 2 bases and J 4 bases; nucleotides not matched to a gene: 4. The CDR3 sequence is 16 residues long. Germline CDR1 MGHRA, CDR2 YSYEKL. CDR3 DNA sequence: TGCGCCAGCAGCCAAAGACTAGCGGGACAATACAATGAGCAGTTCTTC. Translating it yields CASSQRLAGQYNEQFF.

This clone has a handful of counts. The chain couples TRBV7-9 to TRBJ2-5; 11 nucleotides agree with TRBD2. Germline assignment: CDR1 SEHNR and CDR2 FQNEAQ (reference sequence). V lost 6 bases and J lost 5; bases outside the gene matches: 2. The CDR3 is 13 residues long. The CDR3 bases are TGTGCCAGCAGGATAGCGGGAGGGGAGACCCAGTACTTC. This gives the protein CASRIAGGETQYF.

CDR3 sequence (DNA): TGTGCCTGGAGATATAGCGGGAGATCCGGCGAGCAGTACTTC. The encoded protein is CAWRYSGRSGEQYF. The chain is built from TRBV30 and TRBJ2-7; 9 nucleotides align to TRBD2. The CDR3 is 14 amino acids. CDR1 GTSNPN and CDR2 SVGIG come from the germline V gene (reference sequence). After removal of 3 bases from V and 6 bases from J, the junction contained 9 bases not matched to a gene.

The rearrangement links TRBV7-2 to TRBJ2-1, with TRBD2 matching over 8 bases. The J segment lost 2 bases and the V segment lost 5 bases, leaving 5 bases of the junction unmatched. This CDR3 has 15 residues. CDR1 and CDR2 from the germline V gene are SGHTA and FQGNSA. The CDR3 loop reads CASSTTSGTYNEQFF. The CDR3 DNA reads TGTGCCAGCAGCACCACTAGCGGAACCTACAATGAGCAGTTCTTC.

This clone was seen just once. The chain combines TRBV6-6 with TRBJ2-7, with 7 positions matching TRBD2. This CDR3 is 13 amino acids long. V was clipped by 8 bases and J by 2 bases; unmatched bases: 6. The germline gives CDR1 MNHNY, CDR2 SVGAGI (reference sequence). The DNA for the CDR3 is TGTGCCAGCGGGAGGGAAGAGACCTACGAGCAGTACTTC. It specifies CASGREETYEQYF.

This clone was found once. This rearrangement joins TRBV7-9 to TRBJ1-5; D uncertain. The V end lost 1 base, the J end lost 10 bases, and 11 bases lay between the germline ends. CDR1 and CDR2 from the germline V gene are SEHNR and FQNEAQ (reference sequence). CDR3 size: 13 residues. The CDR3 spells CASSLGSSVPQHF. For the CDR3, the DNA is TGTGCCAGCAGCTTAGGTTCATCGGTACCCCAGCATTTT.

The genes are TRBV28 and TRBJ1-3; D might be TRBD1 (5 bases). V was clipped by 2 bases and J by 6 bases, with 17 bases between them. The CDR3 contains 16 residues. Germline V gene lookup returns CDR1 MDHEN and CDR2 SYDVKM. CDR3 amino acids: CASSLTQTVILNTIYF. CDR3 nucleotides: TGTGCCAGCAGTTTAACTCAGACAGTGATCTTAAACACCATATATTTT.

DNA of the CDR3: TGTGCCTGGAGTCTCGGACAGTTCGAGCAGTACTTC. This codes for CAWSLGQFEQYF. The chain uses TRBV30 and TRBJ2-7, with D possibly matching TRBD1 (6 bases). Trimming removed 2 bases at V and 6 bases at J, with 11 bases between. This CDR3 contains 12 residues. Germline V gene lookup returns CDR1 GTSNPN and CDR2 SVGIG (reference sequence).

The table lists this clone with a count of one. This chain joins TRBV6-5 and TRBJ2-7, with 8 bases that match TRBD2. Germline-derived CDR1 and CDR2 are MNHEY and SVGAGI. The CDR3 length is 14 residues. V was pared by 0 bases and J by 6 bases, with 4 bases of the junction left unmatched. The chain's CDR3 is CASSYSGLVSEQYF. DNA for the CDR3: TGTGCCAGCAGTTACTCGGGACTAGTTAGCGAGCAGTACTTC.

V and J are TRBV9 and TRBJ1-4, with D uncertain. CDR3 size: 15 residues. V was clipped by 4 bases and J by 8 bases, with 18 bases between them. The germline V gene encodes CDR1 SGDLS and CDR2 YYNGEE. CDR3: CASSSGSRDGEKLFF. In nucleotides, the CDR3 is TGTGCCAGCAGCTCTGGCAGTCGGGATGGCGAAAAACTGTTTTTT.

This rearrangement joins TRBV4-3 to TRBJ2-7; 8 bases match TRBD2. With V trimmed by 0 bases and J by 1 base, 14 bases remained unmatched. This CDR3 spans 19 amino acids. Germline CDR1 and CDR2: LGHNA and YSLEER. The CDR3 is CASSQEVVGSGGPSYEQYF. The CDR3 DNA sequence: TGCGCCAGCAGCCAAGAGGTGGTGGGAAGCGGGGGACCTTCCTACGAGCAGTACTTC.

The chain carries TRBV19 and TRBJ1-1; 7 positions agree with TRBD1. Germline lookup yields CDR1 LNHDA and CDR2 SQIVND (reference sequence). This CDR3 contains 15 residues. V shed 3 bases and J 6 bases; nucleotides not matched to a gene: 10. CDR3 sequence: CASSISLGGGSEAFF. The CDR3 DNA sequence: TGTGCCAGTAGTATCTCCCTAGGGGGCGGATCTGAAGCTTTCTTT.

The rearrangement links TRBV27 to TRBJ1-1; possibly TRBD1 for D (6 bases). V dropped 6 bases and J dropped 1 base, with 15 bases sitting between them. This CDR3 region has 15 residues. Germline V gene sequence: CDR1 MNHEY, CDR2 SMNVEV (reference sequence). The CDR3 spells CASSIRGARNTEAFF. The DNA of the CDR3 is TGTGCCAGCAGCATCCGGGGGGCGAGGAACACTGAAGCTTTCTTT.

This chain's CDR3 is CASSRERLQETQYF. CDR3 DNA sequence: TGTGCCAGCAGTCGAGAGCGGTTACAAGAGACCCAGTACTTC. The chain links TRBV6-1 to TRBJ2-5; D might be TRBD2 (5 bases). V gave up 5 bases and J gave up 2 bases, with 12 bases separating them. The CDR3 has 14 residues. Germline lookup yields CDR1 MNHNS and CDR2 SASEGT.

CDR3 amino acids: CASSLAGGQGIYGYTF. The CDR3 DNA sequence: TGCGCCAGCAGCTTGGCCGGCGGACAGGGGATCTATGGCTACACCTTC. This chain links TRBV5-1 with TRBJ1-2, with 9 bases aligning to TRBD1. The V gene's germline CDR1 is SGHRS and CDR2 YFSETQ. The CDR3 has 16 residues. V gave up 0 bases and J gave up 4 bases; unmatched junction bases: 7.